The 20 T cell receptor beta chains listed next were all sequenced from one sample in a study of T cell repertoires in cytomegalovirus infection (dated by TCRdb to between 2018 and 2020). TCRdb names Illumina HiSeq 1500 as the instrument used. TCRdb passed the public sequencing reads through fastp at Q25 and MiXCR, retaining productive beta sequences. Each entry is one CDR3 protein sequence, shown with its most common DNA and genes. This sample has around 530,000 distinct CDR3 sequences in its table, and about 15% of those were observed once. The top ten constitute approximately 24% of the sample. The sequenced sample consisted of CD8+ T cells from PBMCs. The source is a human donor in good health (CMV status not recorded). Some clones in this sample may be carry-over from other donors' samples.

The genes are TRBV6-5 and TRBJ2-2; TRBD2 matches at 7 bases. With 4 bases clipped from V and 3 bases from J, the junction kept 5 bases outside the gene matches. The CDR3 has 15 amino acids. Germline V lookup: CDR1 MNHEY, CDR2 SVGAGI. CDR3 nucleotides: TGTGCCAGCAGTTCTGGTCGGGGGGACACCGGGGAGCTGTTTTTT. It codes for CASSSGRGDTGELFF.

This clonotype was observed many times. The CDR3 reads CSGSGTTGELFF. CDR3 coding DNA: TGCAGCGGTAGCGGAACCACCGGGGAGCTGTTTTTT. The chain combines TRBV29-1 with TRBJ2-2; weak D call: TRBD2 (6 bases). This CDR3 is 12 amino acids long. Germline assignment: CDR1 SQVTM and CDR2 ANQGSEA. Trimming took off 7 bases at V and 4 bases at J, with 10 bases between the two ends.

The genes are TRBV23-1 and TRBJ2-1; no clear D gene. TRBV23-1 is an ORF, with its function uncertain. V lost 6 bases and J lost 2, with 11 bases in between. This CDR3 has 14 residues. The CDR3 DNA follows: TGCGCCAGCAGAGGGATAAACCCCTACAATGAGCAGTTCTTC. It encodes CASRGINPYNEQFF.

About this clonotype: Relative to the germline gene, one junction end is altered; a read error may explain this. V gene TRBV4-1 combines with J gene TRBJ2-7; D not resolved. The CDR3 is 13 residues long. Germline CDR1 MGHRA, CDR2 YSYEKL. The CDR3 region has the DNA TGCGCCAACAGCCCTCGGACGACCTACGAGCAGTACTTC. It yields the protein CANSPRTTYEQYF.

This clonotype turned up a few times. J is TRBJ1-1 and V is TRBV14; maybe TRBD1 (6 bases). Germline CDR1 SGHDN, CDR2 FVKESK. This CDR3 contains 14 residues. V lost 4 bases and J 7 bases, leaving 16 bases between the germline ends. The CDR3 DNA follows: TGTGCCAGCAGCCCAACTGGGACACCGGATGAAGCTTTCTTT. Amino acid sequence: CASSPTGTPDEAFF.

The V call is TRBV5-5, the J call TRBJ1-4; D is unclear. Germline loops: CDR1 SGHKS, CDR2 YYEKEE (reference sequence). Trimming stripped 5 bases from V and 0 bases from J, with 11 bases between. This CDR3 spans 15 amino acids. The CDR3 spells CASRMGGPTNEKLFF. CDR3 nucleotide sequence: TGTGCCAGCAGGATGGGCGGGCCAACTAATGAAAAACTGTTTTTT.

This clonotype has ten or more counts. J is TRBJ2-7 and V is TRBV7-6, with 16 bases that match TRBD2. Per germline, CDR1 SGHVS and CDR2 FNYEAQ. V lost 4 bases and J lost 5; bases outside the gene matches: 8. The length of the CDR3 is 17 residues. The CDR3 is CASSSSGTSGGGDEQYF. The DNA for the CDR3 is TGTGCCAGCAGCTCATCCGGGACTAGCGGGGGGGGAGACGAGCAGTACTTC.

There are many counts of this clonotype. The gene calls are TRBV10-3 and TRBJ2-5; 9 bases align to TRBD1. This CDR3 has 15 amino acids. Germline trimming cut 2 bases from V and 5 bases from J; bases unmatched to any gene: 6. CDR1 is ENHRY, CDR2 SYGVKD, per germline. The CDR3 nucleotides are TGTGCCATCAGTGAGGCGACAGGGGGGGATGAGACCCAGTACTTC. Protein sequence: CAISEATGGDETQYF.

The rearrangement joins TRBV12-3 or TRBV12-4 to TRBJ2-7; 7 positions match TRBD2. Trimming took 1 base from V and 2 from J; bases not matched to a gene: 5. The CDR3 length is 15 residues. CDR3 sequence reads: CASSLGAGETYEQYF. The CDR3 nucleotides are TGTGCCAGCAGTTTAGGGGCGGGGGAAACCTACGAGCAGTACTTC.

The gene calls are TRBV28 and TRBJ1-1, with TRBD1 as a possible D gene (5 bases). This CDR3 contains 16 residues. CDR1 and CDR2 (germline): MDHEN, SYDVKM. V lost 6 bases and J 2 bases, leaving 19 bases between the germline ends. CDR3 residues: CASSTSGTQLNTEAFF. The CDR3 DNA is TGTGCCAGCAGCACCTCTGGGACGCAACTTAACACTGAAGCTTTCTTT.

This clonotype was observed many times. The CDR3 sequence: CASSFWDREGEQYF. DNA for the CDR3: TGTGCCAGCAGTTTCTGGGACAGGGAAGGGGAGCAGTACTTC. J is TRBJ2-7 and V is TRBV12-3 or TRBV12-4; 9 nucleotides align to TRBD1. The V segment lost 3 bases and the J segment 7 bases; nucleotides outside the gene matches: 7. The length of the CDR3 is 14 residues.

The chain carries TRBV9 and TRBJ2-2, with TRBD2 identical over 10 bases. The germline CDR1 and CDR2 sequences are SGDLS and YYNGEE. The CDR3 is 17 amino acids. The J segment lost 6 bases and the V segment lost 3 bases, leaving 11 bases of the junction unmatched. CDR3 DNA: TGTGCCAGCAGCGAGGGGACTAGCGTAACACCTTCCGGGGAGCTGTTTTTT. Its protein product is CASSEGTSVTPSGELFF.

This clonotype was recorded at least ten times. The V and J genes are TRBV12-3 or TRBV12-4 and TRBJ2-7; weak D call: TRBD2 (6 bases). This CDR3 region has 15 residues. Trimming shortened V by 6 bases and J by 0 bases, and 15 bases separated the two germline ends. The CDR3 sequence: CASRYSGGSSYEQYF. The CDR3 DNA follows: TGTGCCAGCAGATATTCTGGGGGGAGCTCCTACGAGCAGTACTTC.

The sample holds a few counts of this clonotype. V is TRBV12-5 and J is TRBJ1-5; 9 bases map to TRBD1. Germline values: CDR1 LGHNT, CDR2 FRNRAP. With V trimmed by 8 bases and J by 6 bases, 5 bases remained unmatched. The CDR3 sequence is 13 residues long. In DNA, the CDR3 is TGTGCTAGTACTACAGGGGGCAGTCAGCCCCAGCATTTT. This gives the protein CASTTGGSQPQHF.

The CDR3 is CASSQSEGTEAFF. DNA of the CDR3: TGCGCCAGCAGTCAAAGCGAGGGGACTGAAGCTTTCTTT. The chain carries TRBV23-1 and TRBJ1-1; perhaps TRBD1 as D (5 bases). TRBV23-1 is an open reading frame, and its role is uncertain. With 2 bases removed from V and 5 bases from J, the gap between germline ends came to 9 bases. The CDR3 loop spans 13 amino acids.

This clonotype was recorded many times. V is TRBV27 and J is TRBJ1-5; D unclear. V lost 0 bases, J lost 2 bases, and 14 bases lay in between. The length of the CDR3 is 17 residues. CDR1 is MNHEY and CDR2 is SMNVEV in the germline V gene (reference sequence). DNA of the CDR3: TGTGCCAGCAGTTTATCCCCCTACTTGACGCGCAATCAGCCCCAGCATTTT. Translated, it gives CASSLSPYLTRNQPQHF.

The sample holds many counts of this clonotype. The rearrangement links TRBV9 to TRBJ1-5, with D possibly being TRBD1 (6 bases). The CDR3 totals 14 residues. V shed 4 bases and J shed 0 bases, with 8 bases lying between them. Germline values: CDR1 SGDLS, CDR2 YYNGEE. DNA of the CDR3: TGTGCCAGCAGCCAGACAGGTAGCAATCAGCCCCAGCATTTT. Translated, it gives CASSQTGSNQPQHF.

The table lists this clonotype with many counts. The CDR3 loop is CASSSWDLATNEKLFF. The CDR3 DNA is TGTGCCAGCAGCTCGTGGGACCTAGCAACTAATGAAAAACTGTTTTTT. The gene calls are TRBV7-9 and TRBJ1-4; tentative D call: TRBD1 (5 bases). This CDR3 is 16 amino acids long. Trimming cost V 4 bases and J 0 bases, with 12 bases left between them. CDR1 and CDR2 (germline): SEHNR, FQNEAQ (reference sequence). The entire variable domain, with the rest obtained from reference TRBV7-9 and TRBJ1-4, is as follows: DTGVSQNPRHKITKRGQNVTFRCDPISEHNRLYWYRQTLGQGPEFLTYFQNEAQLEKSRLLSDRFSAERPKGSFSTLEIQRTEQGDSAMYLCASSSWDLATNEKLFFGSGTQLSVL.

This clonotype was detected a few times. The chain links TRBV11-2 to TRBJ2-2, with 9 bases fitting TRBD1. Germline CDR1 is SGHAT and CDR2 is FQNNGV. The CDR3 loop spans 16 amino acids. J lost 4 bases, V lost 5 bases, and 8 bases had no gene match. CDR3: CASSTGQGGPTGELFF. CDR3 nucleotides: TGTGCCAGCAGCACGGGACAGGGAGGCCCCACCGGGGAGCTGTTTTTT. Variable domain in full (rest from reference TRBV11-2 and TRBJ2-2): EAGVAQSPRYKIIEKRQSVAFWCNPISGHATLYWYQQILGQGPKLLIQFQNNGVVDDSQLPKDRFSAERLKGVDSTLKIQPAKLEDSAVYLCASSTGQGGPTGELFFGEGSRLTVL.

In this sample, this clonotype turned up many times. The chain employs TRBV6-1 and TRBJ2-5; no clear D. The CDR3 length is 16 residues. V shed 6 bases and J shed 1 base, with 18 bases lying between them. Germline loops: CDR1 MNHNS, CDR2 SASEGT. This CDR3 reads CASRVPRAPFQETQYF. The CDR3 region has the DNA TGTGCCAGCAGGGTCCCTAGGGCCCCCTTCCAAGAGACCCAGTACTTC.